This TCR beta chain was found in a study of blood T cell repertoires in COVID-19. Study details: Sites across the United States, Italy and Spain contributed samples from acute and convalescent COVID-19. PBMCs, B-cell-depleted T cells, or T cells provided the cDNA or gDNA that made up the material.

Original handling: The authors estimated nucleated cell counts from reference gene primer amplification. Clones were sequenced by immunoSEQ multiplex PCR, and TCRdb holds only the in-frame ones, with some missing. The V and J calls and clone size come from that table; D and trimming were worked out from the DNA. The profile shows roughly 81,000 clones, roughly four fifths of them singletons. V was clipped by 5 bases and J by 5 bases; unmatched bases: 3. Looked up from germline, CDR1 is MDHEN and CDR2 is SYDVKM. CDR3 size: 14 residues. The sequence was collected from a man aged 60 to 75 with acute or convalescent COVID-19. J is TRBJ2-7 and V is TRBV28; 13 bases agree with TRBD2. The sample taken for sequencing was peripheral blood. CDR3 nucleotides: TGTGCCAGCAGTCGGACTAGCGGGAGTAACGAGCAGTACTTC. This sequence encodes CASSRTSGSNEQYF. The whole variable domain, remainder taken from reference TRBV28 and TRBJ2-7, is DVKVTQSSRYLVKRTGEKVFLECVQDMDHENMFWYRQDPGLGLRLIYFSYDVKMKEKGDIPEGYSVSREKKERFSLILESASTNQTSMYLCASSRTSGSNEQYFGPGTRLTVT.